The 22 T cell receptor beta chains below all came from one sample that was sequenced in a study of response to subunit inactivated influenza vaccine. TCRdb called the RT-PCR reads again in MiXCR, with one record for every CDR3 protein. The profile shows around 750,000 distinct CDR3 sequences, over 20% of them singletons. The sample was PBMCs from blood, taken 4 to 6 days after vaccination. The receptors derive from a man aged 50 to 59 who received an inactivated influenza vaccine.

This clonotype was picked up many times. V gene TRBV7-3 combines with J gene TRBJ2-1, with D possibly being TRBD1 or TRBD2 (5 bases each). From germline, CDR1 is SGHTA and CDR2 FQGTGA. The V gene lost 3 bases and the J gene lost 4 bases, with 19 bases spanning the gap. The CDR3 is 17 residues long. DNA of the CDR3: TGTGCCAGCAGCTTGTCGGCCGGGGCTAGCAGGTACAATGAGCAGTTCTTC. Protein: CASSLSAGASRYNEQFF.

The CDR3 protein is CASSFPGLGESTDTQYF. CDR3 sequence (DNA): TGTGCCAGCAGCTTCCCGGGACTAGGGGAAAGCACAGATACGCAGTATTTT. The chain couples TRBV7-2 to TRBJ2-3, with 8 positions matching TRBD2. With V trimmed by 3 bases and J by 0 bases, 8 bases remained unmatched. This CDR3 has 17 residues. Per germline, CDR1 SGHTA and CDR2 FQGNSA.

This clonotype was counted a few times. The chain has TRBV20-1 and TRBJ2-5; 9 bases map to TRBD2. Trimming took 3 bases from V and 5 from J; bases not matched to a gene: 13. CDR1 is DFQATT and CDR2 is SNEGSKA in the germline V gene (reference sequence). The CDR3 contains 16 residues. CDR3 nucleotide sequence: TGCAGTGCTAGGGGGGCGACTAGCGGAGTCGGGGAGACCCAGTACTTC. Translated: CSARGATSGVGETQYF.

This rearrangement joins TRBV25-1 to TRBJ2-7; D is unresolved. The germline V gene has CDR1 MGHDK and CDR2 SYGVNS. CDR3 length equals 13 residues. Trimming removed 6 bases from V and 6 bases from J, with 15 bases in between. CDR3 sequence (DNA): TGTGCCAGCAGCTCGGTCGTTCGTGGCGAGCAGTACTTC. Translated, it gives CASSSVVRGEQYF.

The chain employs TRBV4-2 and TRBJ2-4; D uncertain. The germline gives CDR1 LGHNA, CDR2 YNFKEQ. V lost 4 bases to trimming and J lost 0 bases, with 13 bases between them. CDR3 length: 16 amino acids. CDR3 amino acids: CASSPRMDLAKNIQYF. CDR3 DNA sequence: TGTGCCAGCAGCCCCCGCATGGATTTAGCCAAAAACATTCAGTACTTC.

V and J are TRBV11-1 and TRBJ2-1; 7 bases are shared with TRBD2. The CDR3 runs 13 residues. V dropped 4 bases and J dropped 7; count of bases not matched to a gene: 4. Germline CDR1 SGHAT, CDR2 FQDESV (reference sequence). This CDR3 is CASSWTRTNEQFF. The CDR3 nucleotides are TGTGCCAGCAGCTGGACTAGAACAAATGAGCAGTTCTTC.

The chain uses TRBV20-1 and TRBJ2-1, with 8 bases lining up with TRBD2. The ends lost 1 base at V and 6 bases at J; junction bases unmatched: 8. From germline, CDR1 is DFQATT and CDR2 SNEGSKA (reference sequence). The CDR3 has 15 amino acids. In nucleotides, the CDR3 is TGCAGTGCTAGAGGTCCGGGACTAGGGGTCAATGAGCAGTTCTTC. Translating it yields CSARGPGLGVNEQFF.

This clonotype was seen only a few times. The chain is built from TRBV6-2 or TRBV6-3 and TRBJ2-7, with D unclear. Germline loops: CDR1 MNHEY, CDR2 SVGEGT. Trimming shortened V by 7 bases and J by 0 bases, and 16 bases separated the two germline ends. The CDR3 is 15 amino acids. CDR3 DNA: TGTGCCAGCACCCCGACCAAGCTTAGCTCCTACGAGCAGTACTTC. Residues: CASTPTKLSSYEQYF.

A few counts support this clonotype. The V gene is TRBV5-5, the J gene TRBJ2-5; unclear D gene. The V and J ends lost 0 bases and 1 base respectively, with 13 bases between them. Germline V lookup: CDR1 SGHKS, CDR2 YYEKEE (reference sequence). The CDR3 has 16 amino acids. CDR3 DNA sequence: TGTGCCAGCAGCTTGGTAGTCAGTTCTCTCCAAGAGACCCAGTACTTC. Translated, it gives CASSLVVSSLQETQYF. The complete variable domain, with remaining parts taken from reference TRBV5-5 and TRBJ2-5, reads DAGVTQSPTHLIKTRGQQVTLRCSPISGHKSVSWYQQVLGQGPQFIFQYYEKEERGRGNFPDRFSARQFPNYSSELNVNALLLGDSALYLCASSLVVSSLQETQYFGPGTRLLVL.

CDR3 region: CASSPRQGPSYEQYF. CDR3 sequence (DNA): TGTGCCAGCTCACCCCGACAGGGTCCCTCCTACGAGCAGTACTTC. The chain links TRBV18 to TRBJ2-7; 7 bases align to TRBD1. CDR1 is KGHSH, CDR2 LQKENI, per germline. Trimming at V came to 3 bases and at J to 0 bases, leaving 5 bases not matched to a gene. The CDR3 runs 15 residues.

This clonotype was picked up many times. The chain combines TRBV9 with TRBJ2-3; 9 nucleotides line up with TRBD1. J lost 2 bases, V lost 0 bases, and 4 bases had no gene match. Germline V gives CDR1 SGDLS, CDR2 YYNGEE. The CDR3 is made up of 16 amino acids. This chain's CDR3 is CASSVGTGVSTDTQYF. The CDR3 DNA sequence: TGTGCCAGCAGCGTAGGGACAGGGGTTTCCACAGATACGCAGTATTTT. The full variable domain, in which reference TRBV9 and TRBJ2-3 provide the parts outside the CDR3, is DSGVTQTPKHLITATGQRVTLRCSPRSGDLSVYWYQQSLDQGLQFLIQYYNGEERAKGNILERFSAQQFPDLHSELNLSSLELGDSALYFCASSVGTGVSTDTQYFGPGTRLTVL.

The chain couples TRBV4-2 to TRBJ2-1; 7 bases align to TRBD2. V shed 4 bases and J 4 bases; nucleotides not matched to a gene: 10. CDR3 length: 16 residues. Germline loops: CDR1 LGHNA, CDR2 YNFKEQ. The CDR3, as DNA: TGTGCCAGCAGCCCCAGCGGACTAGAGGCTTACAATGAGCAGTTCTTC. This translates into CASSPSGLEAYNEQFF.

The chain couples TRBV28 to TRBJ2-5; 10 bases align to TRBD2. The V segment lost 11 bases and the J segment 4 bases; nucleotides outside the gene matches: 10. CDR3 length: 14 amino acids. The germline V gene encodes CDR1 MDHEN and CDR2 SYDVKM. The CDR3 loop is CALGAGLAVETQYF. The CDR3, as DNA: TGTGCCCTCGGGGCCGGACTAGCGGTAGAGACCCAGTACTTC.

This rearrangement joins TRBV19 to TRBJ1-1; D remains unclear. CDR3 length: 13 residues. Trimming removed 5 bases at V and 6 bases at J, with 13 bases between. CDR1 is LNHDA, CDR2 SQIVND, per germline (reference sequence). The CDR3 spells CASSPALGAEAFF. The CDR3 DNA follows: TGTGCCAGTAGTCCTGCGCTGGGTGCTGAAGCTTTCTTT.

J is TRBJ2-2 and V is TRBV7-9, with a weak D call TRBD1 (6 bases). From germline, CDR1 is SEHNR and CDR2 FQNEAQ (reference sequence). V shed 2 bases and J shed 4 bases, with 11 bases lying between them. The CDR3 totals 15 residues. The CDR3 coding sequence is TGTGCCAGCAGCTTAAGACAGGTGGTCACCGGGGAGCTGTTTTTT. Translating gives CASSLRQVVTGELFF.

The table lists this clonotype with a few counts. The V call is TRBV15, the J call TRBJ2-7; 9 bases match TRBD1. Per the germline V gene, CDR1 is LNHNV and CDR2 is YYDKDF (reference sequence). The CDR3 extends over 15 amino acids. The V segment lost 3 bases and the J segment 3 bases; nucleotides outside the gene matches: 6. CDR3 sequence reads: CATSRGQGTLYEQYF. For the CDR3, the DNA is TGTGCCACCAGCAGGGGACAGGGCACCCTCTACGAGCAGTACTTC.

The chain recombines TRBV6-1 with TRBJ1-5, with D hard to call. The V and J ends lost 7 bases and 4 bases respectively, with 17 bases between them. The germline V gene has CDR1 MNHNS and CDR2 SASEGT. The CDR3 is 15 residues long. The CDR3 bases are TGTGCCAGCACCTTCGAGGTGCGGGAGAATCAGCCCCAGCATTTT. Encoded protein: CASTFEVRENQPQHF.

The rearrangement uses TRBV7-2 and TRBJ2-2; a weak D match, TRBD2 (5 bases). The CDR3 has 16 residues. V lost 5 bases to trimming and J lost 0 bases, with 13 bases between them. Germline V lookup: CDR1 SGHTA, CDR2 FQGNSA. In DNA, the CDR3 is TGTGCCAGCAGCCCCCGACTAAACGCGAACACCGGGGAGCTGTTTTTT. Translated: CASSPRLNANTGELFF.

This clonotype was picked up a small number of times. This chain links TRBV5-1 with TRBJ1-1; D is possibly TRBD1 (5 bases). The CDR3 is 14 residues long. The V end was cut by 2 bases, the J end by 1 base, with 9 bases between. Germline-derived CDR1 and CDR2 are SGHRS and YFSETQ. CDR3 nucleotide sequence: TGCGCCAGCAGCTTCCAGGGATCGAACACTGAAGCTTTCTTT. Translation: CASSFQGSNTEAFF.

This clonotype was seen only a few times. CDR3 coding DNA: TGTGCCAGTACCAGGACAGGCGACACAGATACGCAGTATTTT. Translation gives CASTRTGDTDTQYF. The rearrangement links TRBV19 to TRBJ2-3; 7 bases line up with TRBD1. V shed 7 bases, J shed 2 bases, and the junction held 6 bases outside the gene matches. There are 14 residues in the CDR3. The germline V gene has CDR1 LNHDA and CDR2 SQIVND (reference sequence).

Only a few counts were recorded for this clonotype. The chain carries TRBV28 and TRBJ2-1, with D uncertain. The CDR3 is 19 amino acids. Germline V gives CDR1 MDHEN, CDR2 SYDVKM. V lost 7 bases and J lost 0, with 25 bases in between. This chain's CDR3 is CASTLAAGPNPSSYNEQFF. The CDR3 DNA follows: TGTGCCAGCACTCTCGCGGCCGGGCCCAACCCGAGCTCCTACAATGAGCAGTTCTTC.

This sequence joins TRBV11-2 and TRBJ2-1; 7 bases match TRBD2. Trimming at V came to 5 bases and at J to 2 bases, leaving 6 bases not matched to a gene. The germline V gene encodes CDR1 SGHAT and CDR2 FQNNGV. The CDR3 contains 15 residues. The CDR3 loop is CASSTQRGPYNEQFF. Here the CDR3 DNA reads TGTGCCAGCAGCACCCAGCGGGGCCCCTACAATGAGCAGTTCTTC.